Included here is one T cell receptor beta chain sequence, with context. The data are from a study of healthy donors' naive CD4 and CD8 T cells. Starting from approximately 500 ng of total RNA, TCR libraries were made with linear amplification. TCRdb re-analysed the reads in MiXCR, keeping a single row per CDR3 protein. The sample holds around 200,000 distinct CDR3 sequences, around 80% seen once. Trimming removed 2 bases from V and 7 bases from J, with 12 bases in between. Germline values: CDR1 MNHEY, CDR2 SVGAGI. The CDR3 is made up of 14 amino acids. The chain is built from TRBV6-5 and TRBJ1-5; weak D call: TRBD1 (6 bases). Source material: naive CD4+ and CD8+ T cells sorted from blood, pooled from several donors. The TCR was taken from a pool of human donors in good health; the sample pools cells from several healthy donors. The chain's CDR3 is CASSYNQGRQPQHF. The CDR3 DNA follows: TGTGCCAGCAGTTACAATCAGGGGAGGCAGCCCCAGCATTTT.